One TCR beta chain is described in this entry. What it binds is unknown. This record belongs to a study of Ad26.COV2.S vaccination and SARS-CoV-2 variants. The protocol was immunoSEQ multiplex PCR, while the TCRdb copy is restricted to in-frame clones and leaves out a portion. The top ten hold less than 6% of the sample, which has approximately 140,000 clones, approximately 90% seen once. Findings and caveats of the study: Vaccinees and placebo recipients showed similar non-spike TCR breadth. People given the vaccine had a wider spike-specific TCR breadth than placebo recipients did.

This TCR derives from a human donor who had recovered from COVID-19. This sample comprised peripheral blood, obtained after recovery from COVID-19.

The DNA of the CDR3 is TGTGCCAGCAGCTTAGTAGGAGCGGAACTAGGGCATGAGCAGTTCTTC. Its protein product is CASSLVGAELGHEQFF. The J gene is TRBJ2-1, the V gene TRBV7-8, with D maybe TRBD2 (5 bases). This CDR3 is built from 16 residues. Trimming took off 1 base at V and 8 bases at J, with 18 bases between the two ends. The germline V gene has CDR1 SGHVS and CDR2 FQNEAQ.